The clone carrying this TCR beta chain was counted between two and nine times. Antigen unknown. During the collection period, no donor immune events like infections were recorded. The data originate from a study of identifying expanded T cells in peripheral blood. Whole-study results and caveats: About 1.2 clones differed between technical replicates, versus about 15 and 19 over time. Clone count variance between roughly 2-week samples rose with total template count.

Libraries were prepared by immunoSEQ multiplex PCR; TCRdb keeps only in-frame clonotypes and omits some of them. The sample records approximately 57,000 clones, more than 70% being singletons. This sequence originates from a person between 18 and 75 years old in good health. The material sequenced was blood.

CDR3 in amino acids: CASTPTGGAYNEQFF. Here the CDR3 DNA reads TGTGCCAGTACACCTACAGGGGGCGCCTACAATGAGCAGTTCTTC. This sequence joins TRBV6-6 and TRBJ2-1; 9 bases fit TRBD1. The CDR3 loop spans 15 amino acids. Germline V gives CDR1 MNHNY, CDR2 SVGAGI (reference sequence). The V segment lost 9 bases and the J segment 2 bases; nucleotides outside the gene matches: 8.